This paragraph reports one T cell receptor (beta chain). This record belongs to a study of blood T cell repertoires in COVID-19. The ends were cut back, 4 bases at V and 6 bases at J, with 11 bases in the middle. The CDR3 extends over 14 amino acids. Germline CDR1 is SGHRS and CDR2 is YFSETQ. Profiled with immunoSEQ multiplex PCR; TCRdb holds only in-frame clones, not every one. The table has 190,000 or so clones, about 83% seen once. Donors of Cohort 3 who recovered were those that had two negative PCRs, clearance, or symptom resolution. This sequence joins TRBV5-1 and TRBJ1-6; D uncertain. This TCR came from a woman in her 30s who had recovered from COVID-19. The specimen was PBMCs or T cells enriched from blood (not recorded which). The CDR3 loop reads CASSLETVNSPLHF. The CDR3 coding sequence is TGCGCCAGCAGCCTGGAGACTGTTAATTCACCCCTCCACTTT.